This TCR beta chain was sequenced for a study of T cell responses to AZD1222 COVID-19 vaccine. Study at large: Some second doses came at about 4 weeks and others at about 12 weeks; these were pooled.

TCRdb's copy holds only in-frame clones and misses some; the assay was immunoSEQ multiplex PCR. The sample has over 150,000 clones, roughly nine tenths seen once. Germline values: CDR1 ENHRY, CDR2 SYGVKD. The CDR3 has 15 residues. Trimming took 3 bases from V and 0 from J, leaving 12 bases between them. The genes are TRBV10-3 and TRBJ2-7, with D tentatively TRBD2 (5 bases). The sequenced sample was peripheral blood, obtained on day 0 of AZD1222 vaccination. The TCR comes from an adult in good health. CDR3 loop: CAISDTRELSYEQYF. DNA of the CDR3: TGTGCCATCAGTGATACGAGGGAGCTCTCCTACGAGCAGTACTTC.